The 29 T cell receptor beta chains below come from one sample, sequenced in a study of T cell repertoires in cytomegalovirus infection. TCRdb fed the reads into MiXCR, producing one record per CDR3 protein. The data hold about 920,000 distinct CDR3 sequences, with more than 25% observed a single time. Which antigens these TCRs recognize remains unknown. Sequenced here: cultured CD8+ T cells from PBMCs, sampled from culture after CMV antigen stimulation. The receptors here all came from a human donor in good health (CMV status not recorded). Some clones in this sample may be carry-over from other donors' samples.

Ten or more counts support this clonotype. The CDR3 nucleotides read TGTGCCAGCAGTCCCCTAGCGGGGGGGGACAATGAGCAGTTCTTC. Amino acids: CASSPLAGGDNEQFF. The chain joins TRBV6-2 or TRBV6-3 to TRBJ2-1; 12 positions match TRBD2. This CDR3 is 15 amino acids long. Unmatched junction bases numbered 4, after V lost 5 bases and J lost 5 bases. The V gene's germline CDR1 is MNHEY and CDR2 SVGEGT.

Only a few counts were recorded for this clonotype. CDR3 sequence reads: CASSGGRANYGYTF. CDR3 nucleotides: TGTGCCAGCAGTGGTGGCAGAGCTAACTATGGCTACACCTTC. This chain uses TRBV2 with TRBJ1-2; unclear D gene. V dropped 4 bases and J dropped 0 bases, with 9 bases sitting between them. The CDR3 runs 14 residues. Germline CDR1 and CDR2: SNHLY and FYNNEI.

This clonotype was counted between two and nine times. The V gene is TRBV6-2 or TRBV6-3, the J gene TRBJ2-7; TRBD1 matches at 9 bases. V lost 4 bases, J lost 4 bases, and 5 bases stayed unmatched. CDR3 size: 14 residues. Germline V lookup: CDR1 MNHEY, CDR2 SVGEGT. The CDR3: CASSSRQGEYEQYV. CDR3 nucleotides: TGTGCCAGCAGTTCGCGACAGGGGGAGTACGAGCAGTACGTC.

On this clonotype itself: At one boundary the junction diverges from the germline segment, which might be a read error. This sequence joins TRBV27 and TRBJ1-1; 7 bases match TRBD1. The CDR3 sequence is 16 residues long. Germline CDR1 and CDR2: MNHEY and SMNVEV (reference sequence). The CDR3 reads CASSYSTGALNTEASF. CDR3 DNA: TGTGCCAGCAGTTACTCAACAGGGGCTCTGAACACTGAAGCTTCCTTT.

This clonotype was observed a handful of times. The chain links TRBV5-1 to TRBJ2-1; possibly TRBD1 for D (6 bases). Germline lookup yields CDR1 SGHRS and CDR2 YFSETQ. Between the trimmed V and J ends, which lost 6 bases and 4 bases, there was a span of 17 bases. CDR3 size: 15 residues. This chain's CDR3 is CASTNRDLGYNEQFF. In nucleotides, the CDR3 is TGCGCCAGCACCAACAGGGATCTTGGATACAATGAGCAGTTCTTC.

This clonotype has only a few counts. The chain couples TRBV20-1 to TRBJ2-7; D is uncertain. Trimming cost V 0 bases and J 6 bases, with 9 bases left between them. CDR3 size: 12 residues. Germline V gives CDR1 DFQATT, CDR2 SNEGSKA (reference sequence). The CDR3 bases are TGCAGTGCTAGAGAGAATGCAGGCGAGCAGTACTTC. Its translation: CSARENAGEQYF.

V is TRBV19 and J is TRBJ2-1; D remains ambiguous. The CDR3 runs to 17 residues. CDR1 and CDR2 (germline): LNHDA, SQIVND (reference sequence). V lost 3 bases and J 1 base, leaving 16 bases between the germline ends. The CDR3 nucleotides read TGTGCCAGTAGTATTGGGCGTCGAGGACGGTCCTACAATGAGCAGTTCTTC. It codes for CASSIGRRGRSYNEQFF.

The chain has TRBV6-8 and TRBJ2-2; D ambiguous. Between the trimmed V and J ends, which lost 0 bases and 6 bases, there was a span of 23 bases. The CDR3 runs 19 residues. The V gene's germline CDR1 is MNHGY and CDR2 SAAAGT. CDR3 residues: CASSYSRSDVGGVAGELFF. DNA of the CDR3: TGTGCCAGCAGTTACTCGAGGAGCGACGTGGGTGGAGTTGCCGGGGAGCTGTTTTTT.

This clonotype appeared many times. The chain links TRBV7-8 to TRBJ2-5; D might be TRBD1 (6 bases). This CDR3 contains 14 residues. Germline-derived CDR1 and CDR2 are SGHVS and FQNEAQ. The V and J ends lost 4 bases and 0 bases respectively, with 9 bases between them. DNA for the CDR3: TGTGCCAGCAGCTCCGGACAGCACCAAGAGACCCAGTACTTC. Its translation is CASSSGQHQETQYF.

This clonotype was picked up many times. The chain is built from TRBV7-2 and TRBJ2-5; D is perhaps TRBD1 or TRBD2 (6 bases each). The CDR3 is made up of 16 amino acids. Trimming removed 5 bases at V and 0 bases at J, with 16 bases between. Germline CDR1 and CDR2: SGHTA and FQGNSA. DNA of the CDR3: TGTGCCAGCAGCACGAGGGGGGATTTGTACCAAGAGACCCAGTACTTC. Translated: CASSTRGDLYQETQYF.

This chain uses TRBV27 with TRBJ2-3; D remains ambiguous. The CDR3 length is 15 residues. CDR1 MNHEY and CDR2 SMNVEV come from the germline V gene (reference sequence). Trimming stripped 6 bases from V and 7 bases from J, with 20 bases between. CDR3 amino acids: CASSPLPAGRNTQYF. CDR3 coding DNA: TGTGCCAGCAGCCCCCTCCCAGCAGGTCGAAATACGCAGTATTTT.

A word on this clonotype: A much larger clonotype is one base distant, so this may be a read error. The gene calls are TRBV7-2 and TRBJ1-2; 8 nucleotides agree with TRBD1. Germline lookup yields CDR1 SGHTA and CDR2 FQGNSA. The V gene end was trimmed by 1 base and the J gene end by 5 bases; junction bases not matched to a gene: 12. CDR3 size: 17 residues. The CDR3 is CASSLGTGFGYMYGYTF. For the CDR3, the DNA is TGTGCCAGCAGCTTAGGGACAGGGTTCGGCTATATGTATGGCTACACCTTC.

The rearrangement joins TRBV6-6 to TRBJ2-4; D is perhaps TRBD2 (6 bases). In germline, CDR1 is MNHNY, CDR2 SVGAGI (reference sequence). This CDR3 has 13 amino acids. V was shortened by 5 bases and J by 1 base, with 6 bases between the two germline ends. The CDR3 is CASSLAAKNIQYF. CDR3 sequence (DNA): TGTGCCAGCAGTCTAGCGGCCAAAAACATTCAGTACTTC.

The J gene is TRBJ2-2, the V gene TRBV4-3, with 7 nucleotides matching TRBD1. The germline CDR1 and CDR2 sequences are LGHNA and YSLEER. CDR3 length equals 19 residues. The ends lost 0 bases at V and 0 bases at J; junction bases unmatched: 10. CDR3 loop: CASSQDRKSQGANTGELFF. The CDR3 coding sequence is TGCGCCAGCAGCCAAGATCGAAAAAGCCAGGGGGCGAACACCGGGGAGCTGTTTTTT.

The J gene is TRBJ2-7, the V gene TRBV28; tentative D call: TRBD1 (6 bases). The germline CDR1 and CDR2 sequences are MDHEN and SYDVKM. The CDR3 length is 17 residues. This CDR3 reads CTSSPGTLLPPYYEQYV. The DNA of the CDR3 is TGTACCAGCAGTCCAGGGACACTTCTACCCCCCTACTACGAGCAGTACGTC.

This clonotype came up a few times. The chain joins TRBV29-1 to TRBJ1-2; tentative D call: TRBD1 (5 bases). The CDR3 covers 13 residues. V lost 5 bases, J lost 8 bases, and 18 bases lay in between. Looked up from germline, CDR1 is SQVTM and CDR2 is ANQGSEA. The CDR3 protein is CSVRDAARLGYTF. CDR3 in DNA: TGCAGCGTTCGGGACGCGGCCCGGTTGGGCTACACCTTC.

By sample share, this clonotype is large. This chain connects TRBV7-8 to TRBJ2-1; D gene uncertain. This CDR3 region has 16 residues. The V end was cut by 5 bases, the J end by 4 bases, with 18 bases between. Looked up from germline, CDR1 is SGHVS and CDR2 is FQNEAQ. The CDR3 coding sequence is TGTGCCAGCAGCCCTCCGGGTCGCCGATTTTACAATGAGCAGTTCTTC. It specifies CASSPPGRRFYNEQFF.

As concerns this clonotype: Possible read error: a much larger clone is one base away. The chain recombines TRBV4-2 with TRBJ2-3; D may be TRBD2 (5 bases). V was shortened by 4 bases and J by 0 bases, with 8 bases between the two germline ends. The germline gives CDR1 LGHNA, CDR2 YNFKEQ. CDR3 length: 14 residues. CDR3 coding DNA: TGTGCCAGCAGCCCCCGGACTAGCACAGATACGCAGTATTTT. Residues: CASSPRTSTDTQYF.

This chain connects TRBV19 to TRBJ2-7; 7 bases fit TRBD1. J lost 1 base, V lost 10 bases, and 7 bases had no gene match. Per germline, CDR1 LNHDA and CDR2 SQIVND (reference sequence). The CDR3 is 13 amino acids. The CDR3 loop reads CATRDSDSYEQYV. The CDR3 coding sequence is TGTGCCACCCGGGACAGTGATTCCTACGAGCAGTACGTC.

Only a few counts were recorded for this clonotype. The rearrangement joins TRBV5-5 to TRBJ2-7, with 7 nucleotides matching TRBD1. CDR3 length: 16 residues. Germline V gene sequence: CDR1 SGHKS, CDR2 YYEKEE (reference sequence). Trimming took 3 bases from V and 2 from J; bases not matched to a gene: 11. The CDR3 spells CASSSGPGDRPYEQYF. DNA for the CDR3: TGTGCCAGCAGCTCCGGGCCCGGGGACAGACCCTACGAGCAGTACTTC.

This clonotype was observed at least ten times. The J gene is TRBJ2-3, the V gene TRBV7-2; D is possibly TRBD1 (5 bases). Trimming took off 5 bases at V and 2 bases at J, with 14 bases between the two ends. CDR3 length equals 15 residues. Germline CDR1 is SGHTA and CDR2 is FQGNSA. As DNA, the CDR3 is TGTGCCAGCAGCCCCACACCCAGGGCCACAGATACGCAGTATTTT. Protein sequence: CASSPTPRATDTQYF.

V gene TRBV2 combines with J gene TRBJ2-1; no clear D. Germline CDR1 reads SNHLY; CDR2 reads FYNNEI. V lost 7 bases and J lost 2, with 15 bases in between. CDR3 length equals 15 residues. CDR3 coding DNA: TGTGCCAGCAACGACTGGAAGGGTCCCTACAATGAGCAGTTCTTC. This translates into CASNDWKGPYNEQFF. The variable domain in full, completed from reference TRBV2 and TRBJ2-1, reads EPEVTQTPSHQVTQMGQEVILRCVPISNHLYFYWYRQILGQKVEFLVSFYNNEISEKSEIFDDQFSVERPDGSNFTLKIRSTKLEDSAMYFCASNDWKGPYNEQFFGPGTRLTVL.

V is TRBV27 and J is TRBJ1-1; the D gene is possibly TRBD1 (5 bases). CDR1 is MNHEY, CDR2 SMNVEV, per germline (reference sequence). The CDR3 is 14 residues long. Trimming shortened V by 5 bases and J by 5 bases, and 15 bases separated the two germline ends. The CDR3 protein is CASSPLGGGTEAFF. For the CDR3, the DNA is TGTGCCAGCAGTCCCCTGGGGGGAGGGACTGAAGCTTTCTTT.

The V gene is TRBV15, the J gene TRBJ1-1; no reliable D call. The CDR3 runs 15 residues. Germline loops: CDR1 LNHNV, CDR2 YYDKDF (reference sequence). Trimming pared 0 bases from V and 4 bases from J, leaving 12 bases between. The CDR3 loop reads CATSRDHHSSTEAFF. The CDR3 coding sequence is TGTGCCACCAGCAGAGATCATCACAGCTCCACTGAAGCTTTCTTT.

This clonotype was observed many times. The rearrangement uses TRBV7-9 and TRBJ2-7; D ambiguous. Trimming took off 4 bases at V and 8 bases at J, with 18 bases between the two ends. CDR1 is SEHNR, CDR2 FQNEAQ, per germline (reference sequence). The CDR3 sequence is 14 residues long. The CDR3, as DNA: TGTGCCAGCAGCTCAGAACGGACCCAAAAAAAGCAGTACGTC. Protein product: CASSSERTQKKQYV.

The chain links TRBV19 to TRBJ1-2; D may be TRBD1 (6 bases). V was shortened by 5 bases and J by 8 bases, with 15 bases between the two germline ends. Germline V CDR1 and CDR2: LNHDA, SQIVND (reference sequence). The CDR3 sequence is 13 residues long. The CDR3 is CASSATGRGGYTF. Here the CDR3 DNA reads TGTGCCAGTAGTGCGACAGGTCGAGGCGGCTACACCTTC.

The J gene is TRBJ1-5, the V gene TRBV27; no reliable D call. The germline V and J ends were trimmed by 2 bases and 4 bases, with 24 bases remaining between them. Per the germline V gene, CDR1 is MNHEY and CDR2 is SMNVEV (reference sequence). The CDR3 is made up of 19 amino acids. The CDR3, as DNA: TGTGCCAGCAGTTTAGATCGGGGAATTCGGGCAGGCCAAAATCAGCCCCAGCATTTT. Protein sequence: CASSLDRGIRAGQNQPQHF.

J is TRBJ2-2 and V is TRBV6-1; no clear D. With 7 bases removed from V and 9 bases from J, the gap between germline ends came to 18 bases. The CDR3 is 14 amino acids. Germline values: CDR1 MNHNS, CDR2 SASEGT. This CDR3 reads CASKTPTWPRELFF. CDR3 coding DNA: TGTGCCAGCAAAACCCCTACTTGGCCCCGGGAGCTGTTTTTT.

This clonotype occurred a few times. The CDR3 loop reads CASSPRAGSGNTIYF. CDR3 nucleotides: TGTGCCAGCAGCCCTCGGGCAGGCTCTGGAAACACCATATATTTT. This rearrangement joins TRBV7-6 to TRBJ1-3; no clear D. Trimming pared 5 bases from V and 0 bases from J, leaving 11 bases between. The V gene's germline CDR1 is SGHVS and CDR2 FNYEAQ. The CDR3 is 15 amino acids. Filled out from reference TRBV7-6 and TRBJ1-3, the complete variable domain reads GAGVSQSPRYKVTKRGQDVALRCDPISGHVSLYWYRQALGQGPEFLTYFNYEAQQDKSGLPNDRFSAERPEGSISTLTIQRTEQRDSAMYRCASSPRAGSGNTIYFGEGSWLTVV.